Listed below are T cell receptor beta chains from one sample, sequenced in a study of blood T cell repertoires in COVID-19. Produced via immunoSEQ multiplex PCR; TCRdb's table is partial and in-frame only. Found here are approximately 150,000 clones, approximately 84% of them singletons; the top ten hold 3.4%. What was sequenced was PBMCs or T cells enriched from blood (not recorded which). Receptor source: a woman aged 50 to 60 with acute COVID-19. CDR3s include the opening cysteine and the closing phenylalanine or tryptophan.

J gene | V gene | CDR3 protein
TRBJ1-1 | TRBV9 | CASSVVLVAEAFF
TRBJ1-1 | TRBV19 | CASSQAGFNTEAFF
TRBJ1-2 | TRBV19 | CASSIGGGIYGYTF
TRBJ2-3 | TRBV12-3/TRBV12-4 | CASSLDRADTQYF
TRBJ2-2 | TRBV9 | CASSPHGLAEVTGELFF
TRBJ2-7 | TRBV9 | CASSVGSGSISEQYF
TRBJ1-2 | TRBV7-8 | CASSSPTGPNYGYTF
TRBJ1-1 | TRBV28 | CAVLGDTEAFF
TRBJ2-1 | TRBV5-1 | CASSLWTSNEQFF
TRBJ2-7 | TRBV14 | CASSQGTSLGPWQYF
TRBJ2-2 | TRBV21-1 | CASSKVSLLGASRELFF
TRBJ2-7 | TRBV28 | CASTFNYEQYF
TRBJ1-1 | TRBV5-6 | CASRLRYTEAFF
TRBJ1-5 | TRBV2 | CASSMRQGDSSQPQHF
TRBJ2-3 | TRBV27 | CASSLRQPPATQYF
TRBJ2-7 | TRBV2 | CASSHMYRGSSYEQYF
TRBJ1-3 | TRBV19 | CASTRYSGNTIYF
TRBJ1-1 | TRBV11-3 | CASSPRGGAEAFF
TRBJ1-3 | TRBV5-5 | CASSPPGSGNTIYF
TRBJ1-1 | TRBV29-1 | CSVEGQENTEAFF
TRBJ2-1 | TRBV25-1 | CASARVAGGGEQFF
TRBJ2-1 | TRBV29-1 | CSVESTGVSYNEQFF
TRBJ2-7 | TRBV14 | CASSQDGGLAGYEQYF
TRBJ1-2 | TRBV12-3/TRBV12-4 | CASRDRGGYTF
TRBJ2-7 | TRBV27 | CASSSYFKFYEQYF
TRBJ2-7 | TRBV7-2 | CASSQRSVQGAGQYF
TRBJ2-7 | TRBV7-2 | CASSLAGGTGEQYF
TRBJ2-2 | TRBV12-3/TRBV12-4 | CASRQGRAGELFF
TRBJ1-1 | TRBV29-1 | CSGQVYTEAFF
TRBJ2-3 | TRBV9 | CASSAGGGPDTQYF
TRBJ2-5 | TRBV5-6 | CASSLDGPISGRRETQYF
TRBJ2-1 | TRBV7-3 | CASSARTSTYNEQFF
TRBJ1-2 | TRBV30 | CAWSELRSSYGYTF
TRBJ2-2 | TRBV28 | CASSSADRGPLANGELFF